This T cell receptor (beta chain) was found in a study of blood T cell repertoires in COVID-19. Study context: Samples of COVID-19 (acute and convalescent) were obtained from the United States, Italy and Spain. The cDNA or gDNA used as material had been derived from T cells, B-cell-depleted T cells, or PBMCs.

In the source study's methods: Counts of nucleated cells, estimated from reference gene primer amplification, were obtained. Sequencing used immunoSEQ multiplex PCR; TCRdb keeps in-frame clones, though not all of them. Clone size and V and J calls were adopted from that table, with D and trimming inferred from the DNA. The sample has around 80,000 clones, around 90% seen once; the top ten hold 0.65% to 0.9%. This clone was detected only once. This receptor was obtained from a woman of 80 years or more with acute or convalescent COVID-19. Sequencing used peripheral blood.

CDR3 loop: CASSLVGDEQYF. The CDR3 coding sequence is TGTGCCAGCAGCTTAGTAGGGGACGAGCAGTACTTC. V usage is TRBV7-8 and J usage is TRBJ2-7, with D perhaps matching TRBD1 (5 bases). Trimming stripped 1 base from V and 5 bases from J, with 6 bases between. This CDR3 is built from 12 residues. Germline V gene lookup returns CDR1 SGHVS and CDR2 FQNEAQ.